This T cell receptor (beta chain) came from a study of blood T cell repertoires in COVID-19. The CDR3 is 16 amino acids. V lost 1 base and J lost 2, with 9 bases in between. Germline CDR1 reads MDHEN; CDR2 reads SYDVKM. Clones were sequenced by immunoSEQ multiplex PCR, and TCRdb holds only the in-frame ones, with some missing. The top ten hold around 9% of the sample, which has tens of thousands of clones, around 91% seen once. This sequence was found in a human donor in a cohort sampled during active COVID-19. Sequencing input: peripheral blood. This chain uses TRBV28 with TRBJ1-6; possible D gene TRBD1, 6 bases. The CDR3 nucleotides read TGTGCCAGCAGTTTATACAGGGACCCCTATAATTCACCCCTCCACTTT. Amino acids: CASSLYRDPYNSPLHF. The whole variable domain, filled in from reference TRBV28 and TRBJ1-6, reads DVKVTQSSRYLVKRTGEKVFLECVQDMDHENMFWYRQDPGLGLRLIYFSYDVKMKEKGDIPEGYSVSREKKERFSLILESASTNQTSMYLCASSLYRDPYNSPLHFGNGTRLTVT.